This T cell receptor beta chain was recorded in a study of cytomegalovirus exposure and HLA in healthy donors. Researchers ran the PCR with 60 Vbeta and 13 Jbeta primers. Here immunoSEQ multiplex PCR was the method, and the copy in TCRdb shows in-frame clones only, minus some. The data contain 150,000 to 200,000 clones, 60% to 80% of them singletons. Germline V CDR1 and CDR2: SQVTM, ANQGSEA. This CDR3 region has 14 residues. The chain couples TRBV29-1 to TRBJ2-3, with D perhaps matching TRBD2 (6 bases). Sequencing used PBMCs. The receptor was isolated from a woman aged 40 to 49 in good health and CMV-seropositive. This chain's CDR3 is CSYINWGVRSTQYF. The CDR3 DNA follows: TGCAGTTACATAAACTGGGGGGTACGGAGTACGCAGTATTTT.